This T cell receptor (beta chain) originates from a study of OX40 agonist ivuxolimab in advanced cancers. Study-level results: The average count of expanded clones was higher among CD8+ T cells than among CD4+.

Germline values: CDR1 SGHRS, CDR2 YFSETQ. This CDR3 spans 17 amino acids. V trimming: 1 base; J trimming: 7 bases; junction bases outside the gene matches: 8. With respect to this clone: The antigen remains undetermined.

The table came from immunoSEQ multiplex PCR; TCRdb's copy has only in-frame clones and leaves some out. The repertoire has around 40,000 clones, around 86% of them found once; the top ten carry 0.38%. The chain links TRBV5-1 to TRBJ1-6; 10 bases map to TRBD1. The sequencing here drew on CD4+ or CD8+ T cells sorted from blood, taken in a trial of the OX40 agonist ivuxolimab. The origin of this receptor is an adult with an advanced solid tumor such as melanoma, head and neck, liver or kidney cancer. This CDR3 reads CASSLTPGQGRNSPLHF. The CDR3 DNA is TGCGCCAGCAGCTTGACCCCGGGACAGGGGAGAAATTCACCCCTCCACTTT.